This T cell receptor beta chain was recovered during a study of T cell responses to AZD1222 COVID-19 vaccine. TCRdb keeps only in-frame clones here, not all; method: immunoSEQ multiplex PCR. Of some 60,000 clones listed, 75% to 90% are singletons. Germline CDR1 and CDR2: SGHAT and FQNNGV. The CDR3 extends over 16 amino acids. With 5 bases clipped from V and 9 bases from J, the junction kept 11 bases outside the gene matches. The rearrangement links TRBV11-2 to TRBJ1-6, with 9 bases aligning to TRBD1. The sequence came from an adult who received the AZD1222 COVID-19 vaccine. This specimen consisted of peripheral blood, obtained 28 days after the second AZD1222 dose. DNA of the CDR3: TGTGCCAGCAGCATCCGGGACAGGGTTTTTGTTTCACCCCTCCACTTT. It yields the protein CASSIRDRVFVSPLHF.